This entry lists 15 T cell receptor beta chains sequenced from one sample in a study of T cells after yellow fever vaccination. Using its own MiXCR run on the 5' RACE reads, TCRdb lists one record per CDR3 protein. The sample consists of about 250,000 distinct CDR3 sequences, over 3% of them appearing once. Specimen: PBMCs, collected 15 days after the yellow fever booster vaccination. The origin of the receptors is a young man who received the YFV17D yellow fever vaccine.

In this sample, this clonotype turned up many times. This sequence joins TRBV2 and TRBJ1-6; a weak D match, TRBD1 (6 bases). V lost 7 bases, J lost 4 bases, and 14 bases lay in between. This CDR3 spans 15 amino acids. Per the germline V gene, CDR1 is SNHLY and CDR2 is FYNNEI. DNA of the CDR3: TGTGCCAGCACGATGGACAGATTTTATAATTCACCCCTCCACTTT. It encodes CASTMDRFYNSPLHF.

This clonotype has a count of ten or more. This chain connects TRBV3-1 to TRBJ2-3; no clear D gene. The germline V and J ends were trimmed by 4 bases and 3 bases, with 11 bases remaining between them. There are 14 residues in the CDR3. Germline V CDR1 and CDR2: LGHDT, YNNKEL (reference sequence). CDR3 sequence: CASSLQFITDTQYF. For the CDR3, the DNA is TGTGCCAGCAGCCTTCAATTCATAACAGATACGCAGTATTTT.

This clonotype was found many times. The chain joins TRBV5-1 to TRBJ2-1; no clear D gene. Per germline, CDR1 SGHRS and CDR2 YFSETQ. This CDR3 has 13 amino acids. Trimming cost V 0 bases and J 6 bases, with 7 bases left between them. CDR3 region: CASSLDWGNEQFF. The CDR3 DNA sequence: TGCGCCAGCAGCTTGGATTGGGGCAATGAGCAGTTCTTC.

Ten or more counts support this clonotype. This chain uses TRBV27 with TRBJ1-2; TRBD1 agrees at 9 bases. After removal of 7 bases from V and 7 bases from J, the junction contained 7 bases not matched to a gene. The CDR3 has 13 amino acids. Per the germline V gene, CDR1 is MNHEY and CDR2 is SMNVEV (reference sequence). The CDR3 bases are TGTGCCAGCAAACCGGGACAGGGTGCTGGCTACACCTTC. It codes for CASKPGQGAGYTF.

This clonotype was observed at least ten times. The chain combines TRBV5-1 with TRBJ2-1, with 8 bases lining up with TRBD1. Germline CDR1 is SGHRS and CDR2 is YFSETQ. There are 16 residues in the CDR3. Trimming at V came to 2 bases and at J to 5 bases, leaving 9 bases not matched to a gene. CDR3 sequence (DNA): TGCGCCAGCAGCTTTGCTCGGACAGGGCCGAACAATGAGCAGTTCTTC. This codes for CASSFARTGPNNEQFF. The entire variable domain, with the rest obtained from reference TRBV5-1 and TRBJ2-1, is as follows: KAGVTQTPRYLIKTRGQQVTLSCSPISGHRSVSWYQQTPGQGLQFLFEYFSETQRNKGNFPGRFSGRQFSNSRSEMNVSTLELGDSALYLCASSFARTGPNNEQFFGPGTRLTVL.

This clonotype appeared many times. This sequence joins TRBV11-2 and TRBJ2-1; 10 positions agree with TRBD1. Germline lookup yields CDR1 SGHAT and CDR2 FQNNGV. V was clipped by 4 bases and J by 4 bases; unmatched bases: 4. The CDR3 length is 15 residues. The CDR3 sequence is CASSSKGQGYNEQFF. In nucleotides, the CDR3 is TGTGCCAGCAGCTCAAAGGGACAGGGGTACAATGAGCAGTTCTTC.

This clonotype showed up many times. The DNA of the CDR3 is TGTGCCACCACGGACCGGGAAGAGACCCAGTACTTC. Its translation: CATTDREETQYF. The chain joins TRBV10-3 to TRBJ2-5; D uncertain. The length of the CDR3 is 12 residues. Trimming left V 10 bases short and J 3 bases short, with 12 bases between. The V gene's germline CDR1 is ENHRY and CDR2 SYGVKD.

This clonotype has ten or more counts. The chain couples TRBV7-9 to TRBJ2-7, with D possibly matching TRBD1 (5 bases). Germline assignment: CDR1 SEHNR and CDR2 FQNEAQ (reference sequence). Trimming took off 0 bases at V and 3 bases at J, with 9 bases between the two ends. The CDR3 totals 14 residues. The CDR3 here is CASSLAQGYYEQYV. As DNA, the CDR3 is TGTGCCAGCAGCTTAGCGCAGGGATACTACGAGCAGTACGTC.

This clonotype was detected ten times or more. The chain recombines TRBV5-1 with TRBJ2-7; 12 bases map to TRBD1. Germline assignment: CDR1 SGHRS and CDR2 YFSETQ. The CDR3 spans 16 residues. The J segment lost 4 bases and the V segment lost 3 bases, leaving 8 bases of the junction unmatched. In DNA, the CDR3 is TGCGCCAGCAGCTCTGAGCCGGGACAGGGGGCATACGAGCAGTACTTC. Translating it yields CASSSEPGQGAYEQYF.

In this sample, this clonotype turned up many times. The rearrangement uses TRBV12-3 or TRBV12-4 and TRBJ1-1, with D possibly being TRBD1 (6 bases). Trimming cost V 0 bases and J 1 base, with 9 bases left between them. This CDR3 is built from 15 residues. The CDR3 DNA reads TGTGCCAGCAGTTTAGCGTCCAGGGGGAACACTGAAGCTTTCTTT. It yields the protein CASSLASRGNTEAFF.

The chain uses TRBV29-1 and TRBJ1-5; possible D gene TRBD1, 5 bases. Trimming cost V 7 bases and J 2 bases, with 12 bases left between them. This CDR3 region has 13 residues. Germline values: CDR1 SQVTM, CDR2 ANQGSEA. CDR3 sequence (DNA): TGCAGCGCCTCCCAGGGCGGCAATCAGCCCCAGCATTTT. Protein sequence: CSASQGGNQPQHF. Variable domain in full (rest from reference TRBV29-1 and TRBJ1-5): SAVISQKPSRDICQRGTSLTIQCQVDSQVTMMFWYRQQPGQSLTLIATANQGSEATYESGFVIDKFPISRPNLTFSTLTVSNMSPEDSSIYLCSASQGGNQPQHFGDGTRLSIL.

This clonotype was counted ten times or more. This chain links TRBV5-1 with TRBJ2-7; 9 bases match TRBD2. J lost 2 bases, V lost 0 bases, and 3 bases had no gene match. The CDR3 runs 15 residues. The germline V gene has CDR1 SGHRS and CDR2 YFSETQ. The CDR3 region is CASSLVAGEAYEQYF. Written as DNA, the CDR3 is TGCGCCAGCAGCTTGGTAGCGGGGGAAGCCTACGAGCAGTACTTC. Combining the CDR3 with reference TRBV5-1 and TRBJ2-7 gives the whole variable domain KAGVTQTPRYLIKTRGQQVTLSCSPISGHRSVSWYQQTPGQGLQFLFEYFSETQRNKGNFPGRFSGRQFSNSRSEMNVSTLELGDSALYLCASSLVAGEAYEQYFGPGTRLTVT.

Ten or more counts support this clonotype. The chain has TRBV6-5 and TRBJ1-1; tentative D call: TRBD1 (5 bases). V shed 2 bases and J shed 1 base, with 11 bases lying between them. The length of the CDR3 is 15 residues. CDR1 is MNHEY and CDR2 is SVGAGI in the germline V gene. The CDR3 reads CASSYQGGENTEAFF. Written as DNA, the CDR3 is TGTGCCAGCAGTTACCAGGGAGGGGAGAACACTGAAGCTTTCTTT.

This clonotype was detected ten times or more. The CDR3 reads CASSQGWGAWGAEAFF. The CDR3 DNA reads TGCGCCAGCAGCCAAGGTTGGGGGGCTTGGGGCGCTGAAGCTTTCTTT. The chain has TRBV4-1 and TRBJ1-1, with a tentative D call TRBD1 (6 bases). Between the trimmed V and J ends, which lost 1 base and 6 bases, there was a span of 18 bases. Germline assignment: CDR1 MGHRA and CDR2 YSYEKL. The CDR3 runs 16 residues.

This clonotype was observed many times. The rearrangement uses TRBV5-1 and TRBJ2-3; 7 nucleotides match TRBD2. The germline V gene has CDR1 SGHRS and CDR2 YFSETQ. The CDR3 has 15 amino acids. V trimming: 1 base; J trimming: 5 bases; junction bases outside the gene matches: 7. The CDR3 sequence: CASSLRGVGEDTQYF. The CDR3 DNA is TGCGCCAGCAGCTTGCGGGGGGTAGGGGAAGATACGCAGTATTTT.